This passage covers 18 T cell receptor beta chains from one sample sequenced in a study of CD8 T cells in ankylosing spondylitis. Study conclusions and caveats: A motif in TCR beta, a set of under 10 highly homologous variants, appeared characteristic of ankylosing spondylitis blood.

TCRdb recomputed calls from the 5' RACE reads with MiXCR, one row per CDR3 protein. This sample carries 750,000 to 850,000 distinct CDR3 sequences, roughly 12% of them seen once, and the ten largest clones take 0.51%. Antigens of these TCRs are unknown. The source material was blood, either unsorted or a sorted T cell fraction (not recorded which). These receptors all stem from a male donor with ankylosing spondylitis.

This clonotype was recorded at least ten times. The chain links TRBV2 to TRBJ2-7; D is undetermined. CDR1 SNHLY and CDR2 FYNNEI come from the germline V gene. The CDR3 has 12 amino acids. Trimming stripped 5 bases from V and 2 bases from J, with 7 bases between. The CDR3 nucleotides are TGTGCCAGCAGTACCCAGACCTACGAGCAGTACTTC. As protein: CASSTQTYEQYF.

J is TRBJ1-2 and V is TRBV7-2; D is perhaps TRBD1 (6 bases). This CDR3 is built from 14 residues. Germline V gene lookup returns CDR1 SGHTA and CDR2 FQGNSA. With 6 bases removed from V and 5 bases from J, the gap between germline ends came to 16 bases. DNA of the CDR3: TGTGCCAGCAGTTACTCGGTGGGGGCTTATGGCTACACCTTC. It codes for CASSYSVGAYGYTF.

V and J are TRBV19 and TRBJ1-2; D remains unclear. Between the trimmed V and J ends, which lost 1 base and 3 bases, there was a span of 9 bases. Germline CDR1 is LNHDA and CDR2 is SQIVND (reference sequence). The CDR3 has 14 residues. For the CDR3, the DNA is TGTGCCAGTAGTATAGTCCTGGCAGACTATGGCTACACCTTC. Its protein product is CASSIVLADYGYTF.

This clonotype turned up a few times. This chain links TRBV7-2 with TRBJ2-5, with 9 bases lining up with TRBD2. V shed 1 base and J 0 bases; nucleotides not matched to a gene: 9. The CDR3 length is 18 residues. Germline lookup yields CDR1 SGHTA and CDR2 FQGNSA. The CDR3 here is CASSLGPERGAYQETQYF. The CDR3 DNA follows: TGTGCCAGCAGCTTAGGGCCGGAGCGGGGGGCGTACCAAGAGACCCAGTACTTC.

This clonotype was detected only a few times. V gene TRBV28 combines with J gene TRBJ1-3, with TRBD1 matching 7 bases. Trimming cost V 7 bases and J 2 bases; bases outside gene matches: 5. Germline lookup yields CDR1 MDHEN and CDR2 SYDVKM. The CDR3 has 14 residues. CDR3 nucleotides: TGTGCCAGCACCCCCGGGACAGCTGGAAACACCATATATTTT. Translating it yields CASTPGTAGNTIYF.

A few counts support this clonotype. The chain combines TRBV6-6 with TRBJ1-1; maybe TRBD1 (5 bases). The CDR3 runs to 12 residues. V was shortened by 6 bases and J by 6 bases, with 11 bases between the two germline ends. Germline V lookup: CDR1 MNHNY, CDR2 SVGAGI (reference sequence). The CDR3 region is CASSWGGPEAFF. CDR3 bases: TGTGCCAGCAGCTGGGGGGGACCTGAAGCTTTCTTT.

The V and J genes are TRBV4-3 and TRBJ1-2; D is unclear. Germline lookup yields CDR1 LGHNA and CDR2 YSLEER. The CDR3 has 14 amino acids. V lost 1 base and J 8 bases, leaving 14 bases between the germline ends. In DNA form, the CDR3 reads TGCGCCAGCAGCCAAGTCCCCCTAACTGAAGGCTACACCTTC. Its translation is CASSQVPLTEGYTF.

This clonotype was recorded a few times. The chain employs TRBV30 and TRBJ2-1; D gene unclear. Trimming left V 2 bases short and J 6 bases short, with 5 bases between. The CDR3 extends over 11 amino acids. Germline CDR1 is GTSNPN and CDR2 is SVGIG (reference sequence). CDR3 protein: CAWSPFNEQFF. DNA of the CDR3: TGTGCCTGGAGTCCCTTCAATGAGCAGTTCTTC.

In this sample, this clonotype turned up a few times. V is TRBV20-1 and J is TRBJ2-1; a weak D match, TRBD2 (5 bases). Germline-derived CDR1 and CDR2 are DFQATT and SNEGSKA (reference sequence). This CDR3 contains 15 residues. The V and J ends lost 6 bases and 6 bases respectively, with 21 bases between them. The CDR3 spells CSAPSKRQFSNEQFF. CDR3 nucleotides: TGCAGTGCCCCCTCTAAGCGGCAATTCTCCAATGAGCAGTTCTTC.

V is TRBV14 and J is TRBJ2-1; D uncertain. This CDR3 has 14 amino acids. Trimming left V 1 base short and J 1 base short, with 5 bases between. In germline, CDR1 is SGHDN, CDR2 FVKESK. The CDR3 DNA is TGTGCCAGCAGCCAAGGGTGGTCCTACAATGAGCAGTTCTTC. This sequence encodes CASSQGWSYNEQFF.

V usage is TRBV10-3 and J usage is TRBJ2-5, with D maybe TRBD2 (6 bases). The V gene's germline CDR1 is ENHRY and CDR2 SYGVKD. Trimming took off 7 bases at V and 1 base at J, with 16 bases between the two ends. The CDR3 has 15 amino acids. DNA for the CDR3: TGTGCCATCAACTCGCGGCGGGGTACCCAAGAGACCCAGTACTTC. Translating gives CAINSRRGTQETQYF.

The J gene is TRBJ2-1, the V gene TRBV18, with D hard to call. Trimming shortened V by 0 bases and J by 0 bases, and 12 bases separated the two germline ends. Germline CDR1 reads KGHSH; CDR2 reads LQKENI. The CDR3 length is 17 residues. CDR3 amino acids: CASSPPPSASSYNEQFF. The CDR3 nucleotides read TGTGCCAGCTCACCACCCCCCTCGGCAAGCTCCTACAATGAGCAGTTCTTC.

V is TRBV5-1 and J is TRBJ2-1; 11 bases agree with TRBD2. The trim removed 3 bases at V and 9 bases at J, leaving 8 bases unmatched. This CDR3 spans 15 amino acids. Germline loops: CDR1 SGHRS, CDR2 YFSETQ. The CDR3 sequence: CASSWSTSGSGEQFF. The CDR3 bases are TGCGCCAGCAGCTGGAGTACTAGCGGGAGCGGTGAGCAGTTCTTC.

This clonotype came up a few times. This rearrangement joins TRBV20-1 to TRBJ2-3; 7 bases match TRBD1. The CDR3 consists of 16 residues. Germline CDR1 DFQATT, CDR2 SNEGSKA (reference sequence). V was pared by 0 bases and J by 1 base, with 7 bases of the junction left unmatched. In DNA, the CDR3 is TGCAGTGCTAGAGATTACAGGGGAAGGGGCACAGATACGCAGTATTTT. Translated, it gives CSARDYRGRGTDTQYF.

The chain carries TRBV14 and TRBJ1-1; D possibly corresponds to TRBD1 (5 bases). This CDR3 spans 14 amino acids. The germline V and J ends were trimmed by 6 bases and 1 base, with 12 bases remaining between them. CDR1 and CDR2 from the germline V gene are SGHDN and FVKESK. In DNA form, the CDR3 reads TGTGCCAGCAGACCATGGCAGGGGAACACTGAAGCTTTCTTT. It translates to CASRPWQGNTEAFF.

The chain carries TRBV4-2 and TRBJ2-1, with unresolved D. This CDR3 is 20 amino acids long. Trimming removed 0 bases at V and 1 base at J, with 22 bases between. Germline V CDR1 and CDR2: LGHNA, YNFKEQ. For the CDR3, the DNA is TGTGCCAGCAGCCAAGAGCCGGGCCATCGTGTCGGTGAGTCCTACAATGAGCAGTTCTTC. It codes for CASSQEPGHRVGESYNEQFF.

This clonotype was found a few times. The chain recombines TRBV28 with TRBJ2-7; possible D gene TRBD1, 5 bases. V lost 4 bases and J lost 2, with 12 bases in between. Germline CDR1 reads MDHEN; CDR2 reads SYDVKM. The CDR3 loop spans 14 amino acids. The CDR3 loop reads CASSYGALAYEQYF. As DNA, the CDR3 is TGTGCCAGCAGTTATGGGGCTCTCGCCTACGAGCAGTACTTC.

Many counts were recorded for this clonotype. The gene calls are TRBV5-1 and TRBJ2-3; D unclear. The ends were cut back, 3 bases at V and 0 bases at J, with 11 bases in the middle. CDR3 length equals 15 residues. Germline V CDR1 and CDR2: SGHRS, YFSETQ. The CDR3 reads CASSSEPSSTDTQYF. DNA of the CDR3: TGCGCCAGCAGCTCCGAGCCTTCTAGCACAGATACGCAGTATTTT.